A single sample gave rise to the 12 T cell receptor beta chains below, sequenced in a study of shared clonotypes between healthy human individuals. Profiling relied on immunoSEQ multiplex PCR, and the TCRdb table lists in-frame clones only, not all of them. In the table there are about 2 million clones, roughly 94% of which are singletons. Terminally differentiated effector memory CD45RA+ cells were excluded by CCR7 positive selection of CD45RO-negative cells. The source material was naive CD8+ T cells sorted from blood. The receptors stem from a man aged 18 to 30 in good health.

About this clone: In the same sample, other DNA sequences code for this CDR3. This chain links TRBV13 with TRBJ2-1; D perhaps matches TRBD1 (5 bases). The CDR3 runs to 16 residues. CDR1 and CDR2 from the germline V gene are PRHDT and FYEKMQ (reference sequence). V was trimmed by 0 bases and J by 1 base, leaving 10 bases between them. The CDR3 protein is CASSLGAGYSYNEQFF. CDR3 DNA: TGTGCCAGCAGCTTAGGTGCAGGGTATTCCTACAATGAGCAGTTCTTC.

This chain joins TRBV4-1 and TRBJ2-5; no definite D call. Looked up from germline, CDR1 is MGHRA and CDR2 is YSYEKL. This CDR3 has 13 amino acids. V was shortened by 2 bases and J by 5 bases, with 9 bases between the two germline ends. CDR3 protein: CASSQPGWETQYF. CDR3 in DNA: TGCGCCAGCAGCCAACCGGGTTGGGAGACCCAGTACTTC.

The chain uses TRBV19 and TRBJ1-1; D call uncertain. The V gene's germline CDR1 is LNHDA and CDR2 SQIVND (reference sequence). Trimming removed 7 bases at V and 3 bases at J, with 12 bases between. The CDR3 is 13 amino acids. CDR3 DNA: TGTGCCAGTAATACCGGGCTATACACTGAAGCTTTCTTT. Residues: CASNTGLYTEAFF.

This clone appeared a single time. V and J are TRBV5-5 and TRBJ2-7; tentative D call: TRBD1 (5 bases). V was pared by 3 bases and J by 2 bases, with 12 bases between. The CDR3 runs 14 residues. Per germline, CDR1 SGHKS and CDR2 YYEKEE (reference sequence). The CDR3 reads CASSWLAGTYEQYF. The CDR3, as DNA: TGTGCCAGCAGCTGGCTGGCAGGGACCTACGAGCAGTACTTC.

This clone was counted between two and nine times. The same CDR3 is also encoded by other DNA sequences in this sample. The chain links TRBV4-3 to TRBJ2-7, with a tentative D call TRBD2 (6 bases). There are 13 residues in the CDR3. V was shortened by 4 bases and J by 2 bases, with 9 bases between the two germline ends. Germline V CDR1 and CDR2: LGHNA, YSLEER. CDR3 in amino acids: CASSPGLTYEQYF. CDR3 bases: TGCGCCAGCAGCCCGGGACTTACCTACGAGCAGTACTTC.

Worth noting for this clone: Other nucleotide sequences in the sample specify the same CDR3. The chain recombines TRBV19 with TRBJ1-1; no clear D gene. The CDR3 extends over 13 amino acids. Trimming pared 2 bases from V and 1 base from J, leaving 5 bases between. Germline lookup yields CDR1 LNHDA and CDR2 SQIVND (reference sequence). In nucleotides, the CDR3 is TGTGCCAGTAGTATATCCCAGAACACTGAAGCTTTCTTT. This translates into CASSISQNTEAFF.

The chain recombines TRBV5-6 with TRBJ1-1; 8 positions match TRBD1. Trimming removed 0 bases from V and 6 bases from J; junction bases left unmatched: 4. The germline CDR1 and CDR2 sequences are SGHDT and YYEEEE. The CDR3 is 14 residues long. The CDR3 reads CASSLGQGIPEAFF. DNA of the CDR3: TGTGCCAGCAGCTTGGGACAGGGGATTCCTGAAGCTTTCTTT.

The chain couples TRBV9 to TRBJ2-1, with 10 positions matching TRBD2. The CDR3 covers 14 residues. V lost 2 bases and J lost 9; bases outside the gene matches: 5. Germline lookup yields CDR1 SGDLS and CDR2 YYNGEE. CDR3 in amino acids: CASSVSSGSVEQFF. The CDR3 bases are TGTGCCAGCAGCGTGTCTAGCGGGAGCGTTGAGCAGTTCTTC.

In regard to this clone: Different DNA sequences within this sample yield the same CDR3. This chain connects TRBV4-3 to TRBJ2-7, with D maybe TRBD2 (5 bases). The V gene lost 3 bases and the J gene lost 2 bases, with 14 bases spanning the gap. Germline CDR1 LGHNA, CDR2 YSLEER. CDR3 length: 15 residues. CDR3 residues: CASSQDQGGTYEQYF. DNA of the CDR3: TGCGCCAGCAGCCAGGACCAAGGAGGTACCTACGAGCAGTACTTC.

V gene TRBV6-6 combines with J gene TRBJ2-2; D call uncertain. Germline V gene data show CDR1 as MNHNY and CDR2 as SVGAGI (reference sequence). This CDR3 comprises 15 residues. The ends were cut back, 4 bases at V and 4 bases at J, with 13 bases in the middle. CDR3 nucleotide sequence: TGTGCCAGCAGTTCTTGGCAGGTTGGCACCGGGGAGCTGTTTTTT. It encodes CASSSWQVGTGELFF.

The genes are TRBV30 and TRBJ1-5; 7 nucleotides line up with TRBD1. The trim removed 7 bases at V and 1 base at J, leaving 10 bases unmatched. The germline V gene encodes CDR1 GTSNPN and CDR2 SVGIG (reference sequence). CDR3 length: 15 amino acids. The CDR3 coding sequence is TGTGCCTTGGACTCCGGGACAGCGAGCAATCAGCCCCAGCATTTT. Amino acid sequence: CALDSGTASNQPQHF.

V is TRBV29-1 and J is TRBJ1-4; D remains ambiguous. This CDR3 has 13 amino acids. CDR1 SQVTM and CDR2 ANQGSEA come from the germline V gene. Trimming pared 3 bases from V and 8 bases from J, leaving 13 bases between. The chain's CDR3 is CSVEDRVREKLFF. CDR3 nucleotide sequence: TGCAGCGTTGAGGATCGTGTTAGGGAAAAACTGTTTTTT.